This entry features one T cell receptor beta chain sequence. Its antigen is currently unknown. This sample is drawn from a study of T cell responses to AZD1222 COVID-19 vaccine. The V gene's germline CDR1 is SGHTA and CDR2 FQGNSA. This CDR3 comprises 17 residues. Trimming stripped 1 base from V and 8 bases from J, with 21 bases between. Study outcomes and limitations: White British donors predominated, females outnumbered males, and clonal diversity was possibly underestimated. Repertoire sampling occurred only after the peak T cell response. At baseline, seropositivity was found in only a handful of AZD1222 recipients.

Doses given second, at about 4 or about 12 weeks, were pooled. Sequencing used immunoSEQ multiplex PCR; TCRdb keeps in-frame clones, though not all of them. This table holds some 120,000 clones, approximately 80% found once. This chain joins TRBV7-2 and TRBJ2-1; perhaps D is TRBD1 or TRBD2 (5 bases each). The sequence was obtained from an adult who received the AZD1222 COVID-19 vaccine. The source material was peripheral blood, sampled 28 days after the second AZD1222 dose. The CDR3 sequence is CASSLGLVRVGSDEQFF. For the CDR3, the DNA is TGTGCCAGCAGCTTAGGGTTGGTCAGGGTAGGGAGCGATGAGCAGTTCTTC.